This passage covers 2 T cell receptor beta chains from one sample sequenced in a study of CD8 T cells in ankylosing spondylitis. Via MiXCR, TCRdb re-called the 5' RACE reads, giving one row per CDR3 protein. Of under 300,000 distinct CDR3 sequences in the sample, about 10% are singletons; the top ten hold roughly 6.8%. Sequences were obtained from blood, either unsorted or a sorted T cell fraction (not recorded which). The receptors come from a male donor with ankylosing spondylitis or in good health (not recorded which).

The chain uses TRBV4-1 and TRBJ2-1; D is possibly TRBD1 or TRBD2 (5 bases each). V was shortened by 3 bases and J by 9 bases, with 24 bases between the two germline ends. In germline, CDR1 is MGHRA, CDR2 YSYEKL. This CDR3 has 17 residues. The CDR3 reads CASSHLLSGPSRSEQFF. The CDR3 DNA follows: TGCGCCAGCAGCCATCTTTTATCGGGACCCTCTAGGAGTGAGCAGTTCTTC.

Ten or more counts support this clonotype. This chain uses TRBV12-3 or TRBV12-4 with TRBJ2-1; the D is unclear. The CDR3 contains 13 residues. V lost 1 base and J lost 7, with 8 bases in between. The CDR3 coding sequence is TGTGCCAGCAGTTTAGGGACCCCTAATGAGCAGTTCTTC. Its translation is CASSLGTPNEQFF.